This T cell receptor (beta chain) stems from a study of Graves' ophthalmopathy and Graves' hyperthyroidism. The CDR3 covers 17 residues. The V gene's germline CDR1 is MNHNS and CDR2 SASEGT. V lost 4 bases and J 1 base, leaving 17 bases between the germline ends. Amplification targeted the TCR beta CDR3 regions, with RNA transcripts as the source material. The first round was an RT-PCR with HTBI primers, and the second round was a multiplex PCR. TCRdb redid the calling of the multiplex PCR reads with MiXCR, one entry per CDR3 protein. The repertoire has around 340,000 distinct CDR3 sequences, roughly a sixth of them found once; the top ten carry about 12%. This clonotype was counted at least ten times.

This sequence originates from an adult man with Graves' ophthalmopathy. The V call is TRBV6-1, the J call TRBJ1-3, with D unclear. The sequencing input was peripheral blood. CDR3 loop: CASSAIPPWASGNTIYF. In nucleotides, the CDR3 is TGTGCCAGCAGTGCCATACCTCCGTGGGCGTCTGGAAACACCATATATTTT.